This TCR beta chain was sequenced for a study of blood T cells in healthy people across ages. Looking at the study overall: About one barcoded beta molecule was captured per two T cells (by template switching).

Looked up from germline, CDR1 is ENHRY and CDR2 is SYGVKD. The CDR3 is made up of 16 amino acids. In this sample, this clonotype turned up a few times. Its antigen is not identified. The study drew donors from healthy Caucasian individuals in Russia aged roughly 6 to 100. Samples had at least 7 million PBMCs isolated from them. Broader study findings: The recorded TCR beta diversity per million T cells decreased in a roughly linear manner with age.

A second 7 to 11 cycle PCR used barcoded and J-beta primers. TCRdb processed the 5' RACE reads anew with MiXCR; each CDR3 protein has one entry. The repertoire holds 270,000 or so distinct CDR3 sequences, with around 30% as singletons. The origin of this receptor is a woman aged 65 to 85 in good health. This chain connects TRBV10-3 to TRBJ2-5; the match to TRBD1 covers 11 bases. The J call could be wrong; TRBJ2-1 is a better fit for the DNA end. The sample was blood. CDR3 amino acids: CAISGPGTGGVNEQFF. The CDR3 bases are TGTGCCATCAGTGGACCCGGGACAGGGGGAGTCAATGAGCAGTTCTTC.